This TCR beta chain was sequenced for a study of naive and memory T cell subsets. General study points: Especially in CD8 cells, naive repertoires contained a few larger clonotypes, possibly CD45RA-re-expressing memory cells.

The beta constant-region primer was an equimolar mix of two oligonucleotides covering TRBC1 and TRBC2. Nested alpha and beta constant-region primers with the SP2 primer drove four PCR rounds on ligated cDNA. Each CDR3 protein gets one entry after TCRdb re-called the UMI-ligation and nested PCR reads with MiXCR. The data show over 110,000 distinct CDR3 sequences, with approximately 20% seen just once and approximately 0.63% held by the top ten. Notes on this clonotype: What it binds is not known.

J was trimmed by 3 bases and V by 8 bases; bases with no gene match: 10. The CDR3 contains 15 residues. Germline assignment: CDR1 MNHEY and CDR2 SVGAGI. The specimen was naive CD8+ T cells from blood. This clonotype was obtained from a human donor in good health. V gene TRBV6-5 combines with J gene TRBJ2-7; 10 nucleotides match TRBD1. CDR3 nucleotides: TGTGCCAGCTCGGGCCTGACAGGGGGCTTCTACGAGCAGTACTTC. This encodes CASSGLTGGFYEQYF.